Listed below are T cell receptor beta chains from one sample, sequenced in a study of T-cell reconstitution after alpha-beta-depleted transplantation in children. One entry per CDR3 protein results from TCRdb running MiXCR on the PCR reads. The sample has around 800,000 distinct CDR3 sequences, approximately 15% seen once. Sequences were derived from PBMCs, mostly from graft donor cells, sampled 360 days after TCRalphabeta/CD19-depleted stem cell transplant. These receptors originate from a male patient younger than 18 who had a stem cell transplant for acute lymphoblastic leukemia, so the T cells may come from the graft donor. CDR3s leave out the opening cysteine and the closing phenylalanine or tryptophan. Each record gives: V gene, J gene, CDR3 protein.

TRBV15,TRBJ1-6,ATSRDQLGRDYNSPLH
TRBV29-1,TRBJ2-4,SVEARKDDRLAKNIQY
TRBV4-1,TRBJ1-2,ASSQVGRVHGYT
TRBV20-1,TRBJ2-7,SATSGTYEQY
TRBV7-6,TRBJ2-1,ASSLIYGRALNEQF
TRBV7-3,TRBJ2-6,ASSLYGGVGANVLT
TRBV29-1,TRBJ2-1,SVVSAVYNEQF
TRBV9,TRBJ2-3,ASSTSGPDTQY
TRBV20-1,TRBJ2-3,SAPSDWSDTQY
TRBV4-1,TRBJ1-6,ASSQDHNRGRNSPLH
TRBV5-1,TRBJ2-7,ASSRGGEADYEQY
TRBV5-6,TRBJ2-6,ASSFPRGSGANVLT
TRBV19,TRBJ2-7,ASSIGTSGFTYEQY
TRBV12-3/TRBV12-4,TRBJ2-5,ASSLGGRQETQY
TRBV12-3/TRBV12-4,TRBJ2-5,ASSAARAREETQY
TRBV3-1,TRBJ2-3,ASRPLGGVSTDTQY
TRBV10-1,TRBJ2-1,ASSARAYNEQF
TRBV10-2,TRBJ2-2,ASSESGRGTGELF
TRBV4-1,TRBJ2-7,ASSQESRAVGEQY
TRBV6-2/TRBV6-3,TRBJ1-5,ASSYAGTLSNQPQH
TRBV4-1,TRBJ1-5,ASSQGSGANQPQH
TRBV9,TRBJ2-6,ASSPQIRGSGANVLT
TRBV7-9,TRBJ2-7,ASSFRRSAYEQY
TRBV10-3,TRBJ2-3,AISAQGGADTQY
TRBV15,TRBJ2-7,ATSRARLATYEQY
TRBV29-1,TRBJ2-2,SVALDGRNTGELF
TRBV7-3,TRBJ2-5,ASSVEIWETQY
TRBV29-1,TRBJ2-1,SVRAGYNEQF